The 14 T cell receptor beta chains below all came from one sample that was sequenced in a study of human T cells and chemical hapten exposure. TCRdb recomputed calls from the RACE reads with MiXCR, one row per CDR3 protein. The table shows about 61,000 distinct CDR3 sequences, with roughly 6.7% occurring only once. The time point here: pre-sensitization, week 0. This sample's treatment: therapeutic diphenylcyclopropenone sensitization with weekly scalp DPC. Specimen: whole blood, collected in connection with sensitization to the hapten diphenylcyclopropenone (DPC). All receptors come from a woman aged 25 to 39 with alopecia areata. Some clones in this sample may be carry-over from other donors' samples.

There are many counts of this clonotype. The chain recombines TRBV3-1 with TRBJ2-5; the D is unclear. In germline, CDR1 is LGHDT, CDR2 YNNKEL (reference sequence). Trimming took off 0 bases at V and 10 bases at J, with 9 bases between the two ends. The CDR3 consists of 12 residues. The chain's CDR3 is CASSQDLADQYF. CDR3 in DNA: TGTGCCAGCAGCCAAGATCTGGCGGACCAGTACTTC.

In this sample, this clonotype turned up many times. The gene calls are TRBV12-3 or TRBV12-4 and TRBJ2-1, with D perhaps matching TRBD1 (5 bases). Trimming took 6 bases from V and 0 from J, leaving 15 bases between them. The CDR3 is made up of 16 amino acids. The CDR3 loop is CASSQGPRSSYNEQFF. The CDR3 region has the DNA TGTGCCAGCAGCCAGGGTCCTAGGAGCTCCTACAATGAGCAGTTCTTC.

In this sample, this clonotype turned up many times. The J gene is TRBJ1-2, the V gene TRBV5-1; no firm D call. Trimming took 1 base from V and 3 from J, leaving 7 bases between them. CDR3 size: 13 residues. Germline CDR1 SGHRS, CDR2 YFSETQ. Here the CDR3 DNA reads TGCGCCAGCAGCTTGCAAGGATACTATGGCTACACCTTC. It is translated as CASSLQGYYGYTF.

This clonotype has a handful of counts. The chain joins TRBV6-1 to TRBJ2-2; no clear D gene. This CDR3 comprises 13 residues. Germline-derived CDR1 and CDR2 are MNHNS and SASEGT. The ends were cut back, 2 bases at V and 3 bases at J, with 4 bases in the middle. CDR3 protein: CASSEHDTGELFF. As DNA, the CDR3 is TGTGCCAGCAGTGAACACGACACCGGGGAGCTGTTTTTT.

This clonotype was counted ten times or more. The junction differs from germline at one of its ends, possibly a read error. The gene calls are TRBV5-1 and TRBJ1-1; D unresolved. Germline loops: CDR1 SGHRS, CDR2 YFSETQ. The CDR3 spans 13 residues. The chain's CDR3 is CASSLTRNTEAFF. Written as DNA, the CDR3 is TGTGCCAGCAGCTTGACACGGAACACTGAAGCTTTCTTT.

There are many counts of this clonotype. J is TRBJ1-3 and V is TRBV15, with unresolved D. The CDR3 has 16 residues. Trimming pared 4 bases from V and 0 bases from J, leaving 13 bases between. Germline lookup yields CDR1 LNHNV and CDR2 YYDKDF (reference sequence). The chain's CDR3 is CATSTTVWDSGNTIYF. The CDR3 nucleotides are TGTGCCACCAGCACCACGGTTTGGGACTCTGGAAACACCATATATTTT.

The table lists this clonotype with many counts. This rearrangement joins TRBV20-1 to TRBJ2-5; 8 bases are shared with TRBD2. Losses at the gene ends were 5 bases for V and 1 base for J; bases not matched to a gene: 6. From germline, CDR1 is DFQATT and CDR2 SNEGSKA (reference sequence). The CDR3 has 14 amino acids. The CDR3 sequence is CSAFAGGRQETQYF. The CDR3 coding sequence is TGCAGTGCTTTCGCGGGGGGCCGCCAAGAGACCCAGTACTTC.

The chain recombines TRBV20-1 with TRBJ2-1, with 8 nucleotides matching TRBD2. Germline V gene data show CDR1 as DFQATT and CDR2 as SNEGSKA (reference sequence). Trimming at V came to 6 bases and at J to 5 bases, leaving 3 bases not matched to a gene. This CDR3 is built from 12 residues. CDR3 nucleotide sequence: TGCAGTGCGGCGGGGGGTAACAATGAGCAGTTCTTC. As protein: CSAAGGNNEQFF.

Regarding this clonotype: A much larger clonotype is one base distant, so this may be a read error. This chain joins TRBV5-4 and TRBJ2-3, with 14 bases aligning to TRBD2. In germline, CDR1 is SGHNT, CDR2 YYREEE (reference sequence). The CDR3 spans 16 residues. CDR3 residues: CVSSGRLAGGPDTQYF. As DNA, the CDR3 is TGTGTCAGCAGCGGGAGACTAGCGGGGGGGCCGGATACGCAGTATTTT.

This clonotype was detected a few times. The V gene is TRBV7-9, the J gene TRBJ1-3; D ambiguous. Germline V gives CDR1 SEHNR, CDR2 FQNEAQ (reference sequence). Trimming left V 6 bases short and J 0 bases short, with 12 bases between. This CDR3 comprises 15 residues. The CDR3 region is CASRSGPSSGNTIYF. DNA of the CDR3: TGTGCCAGCAGGTCTGGACCGAGCTCTGGAAACACCATATATTTT.

This clonotype was recorded at least ten times. The gene calls are TRBV7-8 and TRBJ1-1; D is perhaps TRBD1 (6 bases). Germline CDR1 is SGHVS and CDR2 is FQNEAQ. The V gene lost 6 bases and the J gene lost 4 bases, with 15 bases spanning the gap. The CDR3 extends over 14 amino acids. Written as DNA, the CDR3 is TGTGCCAGCAGATTCGACAGGCCGGCCACTGAAGCTTTCTTT. Residues: CASRFDRPATEAFF.

This clonotype was detected many times. The chain is built from TRBV6-5 and TRBJ1-1, with D unresolved. V lost 10 bases and J lost 0, with 15 bases in between. From germline, CDR1 is MNHEY and CDR2 SVGAGI. CDR3 size: 14 residues. The CDR3 protein is CATREGVMNTEAFF. CDR3 in DNA: TGTGCCACGAGGGAGGGAGTCATGAACACTGAAGCTTTCTTT.

This clonotype was detected many times. V usage is TRBV2 and J usage is TRBJ2-1; 7 nucleotides align to TRBD1. The CDR3 has 16 residues. Germline V lookup: CDR1 SNHLY, CDR2 FYNNEI. Trimming took 7 bases from V and 4 from J; bases not matched to a gene: 13. CDR3 residues: CASTAPGTVLYNEQFF. CDR3 nucleotides: TGTGCCAGCACCGCCCCCGGGACAGTCCTTTACAATGAGCAGTTCTTC.

There are many counts of this clonotype. This chain uses TRBV6-5 with TRBJ1-5; D uncertain. CDR3 length equals 13 residues. Deletions cut 4 bases from V and 6 bases from J, with 10 bases between. Germline V gene sequence: CDR1 MNHEY, CDR2 SVGAGI. Here the CDR3 DNA reads TGTGCCAGCAGTTTGGGTTTTCGTCAGCCCCAGCATTTT. Translated: CASSLGFRQPQHF.